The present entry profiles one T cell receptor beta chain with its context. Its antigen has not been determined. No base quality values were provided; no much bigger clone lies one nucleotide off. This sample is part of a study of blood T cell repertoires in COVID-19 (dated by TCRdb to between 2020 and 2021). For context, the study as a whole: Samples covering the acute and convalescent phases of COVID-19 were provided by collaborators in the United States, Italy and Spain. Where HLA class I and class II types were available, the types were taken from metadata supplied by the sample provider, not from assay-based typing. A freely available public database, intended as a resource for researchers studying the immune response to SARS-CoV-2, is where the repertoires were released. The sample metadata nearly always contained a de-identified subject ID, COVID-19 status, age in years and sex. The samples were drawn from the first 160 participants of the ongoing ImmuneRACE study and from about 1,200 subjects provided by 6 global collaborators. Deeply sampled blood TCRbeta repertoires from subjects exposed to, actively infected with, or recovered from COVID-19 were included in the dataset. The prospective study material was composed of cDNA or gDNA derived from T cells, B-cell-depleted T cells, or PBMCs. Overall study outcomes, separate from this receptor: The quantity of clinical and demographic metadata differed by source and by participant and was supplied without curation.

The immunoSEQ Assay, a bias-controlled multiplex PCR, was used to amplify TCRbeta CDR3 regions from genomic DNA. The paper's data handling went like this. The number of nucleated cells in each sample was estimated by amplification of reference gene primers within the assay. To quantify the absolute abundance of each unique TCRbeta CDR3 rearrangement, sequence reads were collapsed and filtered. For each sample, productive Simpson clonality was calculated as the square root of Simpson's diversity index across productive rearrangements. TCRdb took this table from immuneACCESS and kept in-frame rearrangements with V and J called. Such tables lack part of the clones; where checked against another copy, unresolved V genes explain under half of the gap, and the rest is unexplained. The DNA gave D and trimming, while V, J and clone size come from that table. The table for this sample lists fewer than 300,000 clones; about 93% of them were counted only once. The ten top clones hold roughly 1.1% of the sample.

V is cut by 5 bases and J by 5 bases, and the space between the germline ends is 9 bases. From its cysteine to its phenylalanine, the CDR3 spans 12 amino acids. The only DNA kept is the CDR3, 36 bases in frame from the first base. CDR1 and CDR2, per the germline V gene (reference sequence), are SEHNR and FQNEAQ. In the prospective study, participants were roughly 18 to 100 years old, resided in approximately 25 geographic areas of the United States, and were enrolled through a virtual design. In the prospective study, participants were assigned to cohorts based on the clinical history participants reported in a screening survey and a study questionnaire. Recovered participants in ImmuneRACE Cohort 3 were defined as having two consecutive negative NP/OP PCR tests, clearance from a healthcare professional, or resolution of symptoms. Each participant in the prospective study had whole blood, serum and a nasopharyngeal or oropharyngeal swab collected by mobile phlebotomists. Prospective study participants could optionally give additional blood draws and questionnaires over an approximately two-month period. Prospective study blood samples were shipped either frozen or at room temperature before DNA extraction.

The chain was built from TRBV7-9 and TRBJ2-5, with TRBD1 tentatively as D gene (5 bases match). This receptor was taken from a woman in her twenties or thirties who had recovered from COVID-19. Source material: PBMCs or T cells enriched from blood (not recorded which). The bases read TGTGCCAGCAGCCAGGGTTGGGAGACCCAGTACTTC. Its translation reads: CASSQGWETQYF.